This T cell receptor beta chain was identified in a study of T cells after yellow fever vaccination. TCRdb passed the 5' RACE reads through MiXCR, listing each CDR3 protein once. Seen here are roughly 500,000 distinct CDR3 sequences, less than 20% observed once, and the top ten hold roughly an eighth. The CDR3 is 16 amino acids. Losses at the gene ends were 5 bases for V and 2 bases for J; bases not matched to a gene: 8. The germline V gene has CDR1 DFQATT and CDR2 SNEGSKA (reference sequence). This clonotype was detected ten times or more. Its specificity is not known. Findings of the study overall: A large majority of primary-vaccination clones showed up again after the booster (roughly 96% CD4, around 90% CD8).

The sequences come from PBMCs, collected 15 days after the yellow fever booster vaccination. This chain connects TRBV20-1 to TRBJ2-3, with 12 bases aligning to TRBD2. This sequence originates from a young man who received the YFV17D yellow fever vaccine. The CDR3 DNA is TGCAGTGCTTCCGGGACTAGCGGGTGGAACACAGATACGCAGTATTTT. Amino acids: CSASGTSGWNTDTQYF.